This entry lists 14 T cell receptor beta chains sequenced from one sample in a study of T cells in Graves' hyperthyroidism and ophthalmopathy. Amplification of TCR beta CDR3 regions used RNA as the template. Carried out on the TCR CDR3, a first-round RT-PCR used the HTBI primer set. TCRdb reanalysed the multiplex PCR reads using MiXCR and keeps one entry per CDR3 protein. The sample consists of roughly 800,000 distinct CDR3 sequences, 38% of them appearing once. The sample was blood. The receptor source for this set is a man aged 18 to 29 with Graves' hyperthyroidism.

The rearrangement joins TRBV5-1 to TRBJ1-1; 8 bases fit TRBD1. The CDR3 spans 15 residues. Germline CDR1 and CDR2: SGHRS and YFSETQ. V shed 4 bases and J 1 base; nucleotides not matched to a gene: 6. DNA for the CDR3: TGCGCCAGCAGCCCTGAACAGGGGGGGAACACTGAAGCTTTCTTT. Protein product: CASSPEQGGNTEAFF.

The chain has TRBV4-1 and TRBJ1-6, with TRBD1 identical over 9 bases. V shed 1 base, J shed 5 bases, and the junction held 9 bases outside the gene matches. Per the germline V gene, CDR1 is MGHRA and CDR2 is YSYEKL. The CDR3 extends over 18 amino acids. This chain's CDR3 is CASSQVTQDRGNNSPLHF. CDR3 nucleotide sequence: TGCGCCAGCAGCCAAGTGACTCAGGACAGGGGTAATAATTCACCCCTCCACTTT.

A word on this clonotype: This may be a read error, as it is one base from a much larger clone. The gene calls are TRBV20-1 and TRBJ1-1; D not resolved. Germline V gene sequence: CDR1 DFQATT, CDR2 SNEGSKA (reference sequence). The germline V and J ends were trimmed by 4 bases and 4 bases, with 10 bases remaining between them. This CDR3 is 12 amino acids long. CDR3 coding DNA: TGCAGTGCTAAATCGGGAGGCACTGAAGCTTTCTTT. Translation gives CSAKSGGTEAFF.

CDR3 amino acids: CSVEDRDTIYF. The CDR3 DNA is TGCAGCGTTGAAGATCGGGACACCATATATTTT. V and J are TRBV29-1 and TRBJ1-3, with D uncertain. Germline loops: CDR1 SQVTM, CDR2 ANQGSEA. Between the trimmed V and J ends, which lost 0 bases and 8 bases, there was a span of 5 bases. This CDR3 has 11 amino acids. The full variable domain, in which reference TRBV29-1 and TRBJ1-3 provide the parts outside the CDR3, is SAVISQKPSRDICQRGTSLTIQCQVDSQVTMMFWYRQQPGQSLTLIATANQGSEATYESGFVIDKFPISRPNLTFSTLTVSNMSPEDSSIYLCSVEDRDTIYFGEGSWLTVV.

Only a few counts were recorded for this clonotype. The chain links TRBV10-3 to TRBJ2-5; D perhaps matches TRBD1 (6 bases). Germline V gene data show CDR1 as ENHRY and CDR2 as SYGVKD. CDR3 length: 14 amino acids. Deletions cut 10 bases from V and 4 bases from J, with 19 bases between. In DNA, the CDR3 is TGTGCCACGTACATCAGGGGCCAAGGAGAGACCCAGTACTTC. This sequence encodes CATYIRGQGETQYF.

This chain connects TRBV5-8 to TRBJ2-3; TRBD1 might be the D (5 bases). V lost 0 bases to trimming and J lost 6 bases, with 11 bases between them. Germline V gene lookup returns CDR1 SGHTS and CDR2 YDEGEE. CDR3 length equals 14 residues. CDR3 amino acids: CASSLGQGMDTQYF. In nucleotides, the CDR3 is TGTGCCAGCAGCTTGGGCCAGGGAATGGATACGCAGTATTTT.

In this sample, this clonotype turned up many times. V gene TRBV29-1 combines with J gene TRBJ1-1; tentatively, D is TRBD1 (6 bases). Trimming shortened V by 4 bases and J by 5 bases, and 14 bases separated the two germline ends. Germline CDR1 SQVTM, CDR2 ANQGSEA. The CDR3 length is 13 residues. In nucleotides, the CDR3 is TGCAGCGTTGGAACAGGGTTGGTAACTGAAGCTTTCTTT. It codes for CSVGTGLVTEAFF. Variable domain in full (rest from reference TRBV29-1 and TRBJ1-1): SAVISQKPSRDICQRGTSLTIQCQVDSQVTMMFWYRQQPGQSLTLIATANQGSEATYESGFVIDKFPISRPNLTFSTLTVSNMSPEDSSIYLCSVGTGLVTEAFFGQGTRLTVV.

This sequence joins TRBV5-6 and TRBJ2-7; D perhaps matches TRBD2 (5 bases). The germline gives CDR1 SGHDT, CDR2 YYEEEE. Trimming removed 3 bases from V and 5 bases from J, with 9 bases in between. There are 12 residues in the CDR3. CDR3 coding DNA: TGTGCCAGCAGCTCCTCGGGGAACGAGCAGTACTTC. Translated: CASSSSGNEQYF.

As to this clonotype: A much larger clonotype is one base distant, so this may be a read error. V and J are TRBV20-1 and TRBJ2-5; perhaps TRBD1 as D (6 bases). Germline-derived CDR1 and CDR2 are DFQATT and SNEGSKA (reference sequence). This CDR3 spans 15 amino acids. This CDR3 reads CGARPQGPTWETQYF. In nucleotides, the CDR3 is TGCGGTGCTAGGCCACAGGGACCGACGTGGGAGACCCAGTACTTC.

The J gene is TRBJ1-1, the V gene TRBV7-9; the D is unclear. V was cut by 1 base and J by 0 bases, with 9 bases left in between. CDR1 and CDR2 from the germline V gene are SEHNR and FQNEAQ (reference sequence). This CDR3 has 15 amino acids. In DNA, the CDR3 is TGTGCCAGCAGCTTAGGGGAGGTGGTGAACACTGAAGCTTTCTTT. Residues: CASSLGEVVNTEAFF.

In DNA form, the CDR3 reads TGTGCCAGTAAATTTCTCACGACAGGGAACACTGAAGCTTTCTTT. This encodes CASKFLTTGNTEAFF. The rearrangement uses TRBV2 and TRBJ1-1; possible D gene TRBD1, 6 bases. This CDR3 region has 15 residues. Germline CDR1 reads SNHLY; CDR2 reads FYNNEI. Trimming pared 9 bases from V and 1 base from J, leaving 18 bases between.

As for this clonotype: This may arise from a read error, as a much more abundant clone is one base away. The J gene is TRBJ1-3, the V gene TRBV7-9; a weak D match, TRBD1 (6 bases). This CDR3 has 15 amino acids. The germline V gene encodes CDR1 SEHNR and CDR2 FQNEAQ (reference sequence). V lost 8 bases to trimming and J lost 2 bases, with 16 bases between them. Written as DNA, the CDR3 is TGTGCCAGCGGCTCAGGACAGTCGACTGGAAACACCATATATTTT. Its protein product is CASGSGQSTGNTIYF.

The V and J genes are TRBV12-5 and TRBJ1-2; D not resolved. V was clipped by 2 bases and J by 4 bases, with 8 bases between them. CDR1 is LGHNT and CDR2 is FRNRAP in the germline V gene. The CDR3 has 13 residues. The CDR3 is CASGLFTVYGYTF. In DNA, the CDR3 is TGTGCTAGTGGTTTGTTCACAGTCTATGGCTACACCTTC.

The chain joins TRBV14 to TRBJ2-5; D might be TRBD2 (5 bases). Trimming cost V 4 bases and J 4 bases, with 10 bases left between them. Germline V gives CDR1 SGHDN, CDR2 FVKESK. This CDR3 is 13 amino acids long. The CDR3 sequence: CASSRHSGETQYF. DNA of the CDR3: TGTGCCAGCAGCCGGCACAGCGGAGAGACCCAGTACTTC. Full variable domain (rest looked up from reference TRBV14 and TRBJ2-5): EAGVTQFPSHSVIEKGQTVTLRCDPISGHDNLYWYRRVMGKEIKFLLHFVKESKQDESGMPNNRFLAERTGGTYSTLKVQPAELEDSGVYFCASSRHSGETQYFGPGTRLLVL.